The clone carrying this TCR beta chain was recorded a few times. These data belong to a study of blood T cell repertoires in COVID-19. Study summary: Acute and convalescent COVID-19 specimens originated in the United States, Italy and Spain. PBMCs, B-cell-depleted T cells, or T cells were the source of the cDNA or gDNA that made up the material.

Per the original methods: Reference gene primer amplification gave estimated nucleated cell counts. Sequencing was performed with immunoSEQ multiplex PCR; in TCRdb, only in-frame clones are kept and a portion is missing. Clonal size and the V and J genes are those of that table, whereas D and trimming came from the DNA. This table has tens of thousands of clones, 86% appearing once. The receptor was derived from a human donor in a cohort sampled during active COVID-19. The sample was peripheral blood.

The CDR3 bases are TGTGCCAGCAGTTTATTGATGGCAGGGAGGAATTCACCCCTCCACTTT. Amino acids: CASSLLMAGRNSPLHF. The V gene is TRBV27, the J gene TRBJ1-6, with D perhaps matching TRBD1 (5 bases). Germline values: CDR1 MNHEY, CDR2 SMNVEV (reference sequence). V was shortened by 1 base and J by 7 bases, with 14 bases between the two germline ends. CDR3 length: 16 amino acids.